This paragraph covers one T cell receptor beta chain sequence. Its target is not known. Samples with a second dose at about 4 or about 12 weeks were pooled together. The sample originates from a study of T cell responses to AZD1222 COVID-19 vaccine. V was trimmed by 5 bases and J by 10 bases, leaving 17 bases between them. The CDR3 spans 13 residues. CDR1 and CDR2 from the germline V gene are LNHDA and SQIVND (reference sequence). Notes on the study in general: The study identified only a handful of AZD1222 recipients as seropositive at baseline. Nearly half of spike-specific TCRs reportedly go after variant regions that carry no mutations. Every sample of the repertoires postdated the peak T cell response.

Clones were read by immunoSEQ multiplex PCR, and TCRdb kept only the in-frame ones, dropping some. The sample has about 120,000 clones; more than 75% are singletons. This material consisted of peripheral blood, taken 28 days after the second AZD1222 dose. This sequence was found in an adult who received the AZD1222 COVID-19 vaccine. This chain joins TRBV19 and TRBJ1-1; possible D gene TRBD1, 6 bases. In DNA, the CDR3 is TGTGCCAGTAGTTCACAGGGCCCCAGAGGAGCTTTCTTT. It specifies CASSSQGPRGAFF.